The entry below describes one T cell receptor beta chain. This clonotype has only a few counts. Its antigen remains unidentified. Per-base qualities were not stored, and no clone one base away is much larger. CDR3 length: 14 amino acids, cysteine to phenylalanine. Just the 42-base CDR3 DNA is kept, in frame starting at base 1. Cut back by 1 base and 6 bases, the V and J ends lie 12 bases apart. Reading the germline V gene gives CDR1 SGHVS and CDR2 FNYEAQ. This record comes from a study of blood T cells in healthy people across ages (dated by TCRdb to the mid-2010s). Turning to the overall study: In model experiments, roughly one uniquely barcoded TCR beta cDNA molecule per two T cells was captured by template switching. Using deep sequencing normalized with unique cDNA molecular identifiers, the study measured how TCR beta repertoire diversity changes with age. Two additional independent replicas of 1 million unique cDNA reads from the same blood draw were analyzed for two donors (one aged 18 to 30 and one aged 80 or older). The donors were divided into four age groups: young (average approximately 15 years), middle-aged (about 41), aged (approximately 62) and long-lived (around 80).

The method behind the library was 5' RACE. Sequencing instrument: Illumina HiSeq 2500. A second 7 to 11 cycle PCR used a sample-barcoded 5' primer and a J-beta primer mix. A template-switch 5' adaptor carrying 12 random nucleotides introduced a unique molecular identifier onto each TCR beta cDNA molecule. Each sample yielded at least 3 million CDR3-containing paired-end reads. First-strand cDNA was synthesized from all RNA with the Mint cDNA synthesis kit, primed by a TRBC-specific oligonucleotide. All cDNA was treated with uracil-DNA glycosylase and then went through a first 18-cycle PCR with the universal primers M1SS and BC2_uni_R. In the paper's pipeline: For normalization, 1 million high-quality reads were randomly selected from each sample, with every read carrying a distinct molecular identifier. Instead of being binned into consensus sequences, reads with shared molecular identifiers were discarded. CDR3 identification, clonotype clustering and error correction used MiTCR with a Q25 quality threshold and the strictest error-elimination algorithm. A nonparametric unseen species model with Euler transformation was used to estimate lower-bound total TCR beta diversity. In-frame beta chains were kept once TCRdb had trimmed the public reads at Q25 with fastp and called clones with MiXCR. Rows are unified per CDR3 protein, each entry keeping the most common DNA and genes. None of the V and J calls come from the authors' own analysis; TCRdb made them. This sample is represented by roughly 1,000,000 distinct CDR3 sequences; around 27% of them were singletons. Of the sample, around 0.75% falls within the top ten clones.

Donors were around 37 systemically healthy Caucasian individuals from Russia aged roughly 6 to 100 years. Each donor gave approximately 9.4 milliliters of peripheral blood, drawn into EDTA-treated Vacutainer tubes. PBMCs were isolated by Ficoll-Paque density-gradient centrifugation, with at least 6 million obtained per sample. Total RNA was extracted from PBMCs with Trizol reagent, with at least 6 micrograms obtained per sample. For every donor, flow cytometry on a PBMC aliquot measured the percentage of naive CD45RAhigh/CD27high T cells. Paper-wide results and their limitations: As age increased, observed TCR beta diversity per million T cells dropped in a roughly linear way, and a significant reduction was already evident by age roughly 40. Since profiling was done on bulk unsorted PBMCs, naive and antigen-experienced compartments could not be conclusively compared. Because the CMV infection status of the donors was unknown, age-related changes in expanded clonotypes may potentially have been confounded. The percentage of naive T cells measured by flow cytometry correlated strongly with observed TCR beta diversity. Compared with the aged group, the long-lived group had more naive CD4+ T cells, fewer expanded clones and increased TCR diversity, suggesting age selection. Total diversity estimates from one million sequenced T cells were considered lower bounds and underestimates.

These data were likewise used in another study, on T cells of mothers and their children. The second study's paper adds: Nine systemically healthy Caucasian individuals, comprising three mothers and their six children, were included as donors. cDNA synthesis used all of the extracted RNA, with 1.5 ug of RNA in each 15 ul reaction. Sample barcodes and 2-4 random nucleotides were added via the M1S primer in the second PCR. Over 8.5 million TCR beta CDR3 reads were obtained for each mother, and approximately 3.2 million reads were obtained for each child. TCR recombination output is similarly shaped by thymic selection in related and unrelated pairs, with a minor effect exerted by inherited differences. Normalized repertoire overlap was always found to be slightly, but never significantly, higher in related mother-child pairs than in unrelated mother-child pairs. Persistent microchimeric T cell clones were not detected, at a sensitivity of 85 to 100 clones per million clonotypes. In the study, deep NGS was used to compare the TCR beta repertoires of mothers and children, and features distinguishing related mother-child pairs from unrelated individuals were sought. On average, the children were approximately 11 +/- 4 years old, while the mothers were about 40 +/- 4 years old. After adapter ligation was performed with NEBNext reagents, the libraries were sequenced on an Illumina HiSeq 2000 with 100+100 nt paired-end reads. To avoid cross-contamination, the mother libraries and the child libraries were prepared a month apart and sequenced in separate runs. Between roughly 500,000 and 2,100,000 distinct TCR beta clonotypes were identified per donor. Naive TCR beta clonotypes were estimated from low-frequency clonotypes matched to each donor's FACS-determined naive share, without sorting.

In this chain, TRBV7-6 is recombined with TRBJ1-2, with no D gene named confidently. The sample was blood. This receptor was taken from a girl aged 2-10 years in good health. The DNA is TGTGCCAGCAGCTTAGAGGTGGGGTTCGATGGCTACACCTTC. Its translation reads: CASSLEVGFDGYTF. Reference TRBV7-6 and TRBJ1-2 proteins supply the regions before and after the CDR3; the full variable domain is: GAGVSQSPRYKVTKRGQDVALRCDPISGHVSLYWYRQALGQGPEFLTYFNYEAQQDKSGLPNDRFSAERPEGSISTLTIQRTEQRDSAMYRCASSLEVGFDGYTFGSGTRLTVV.